This entry features one T cell receptor beta chain sequence. Its antigen is still unknown. The data were taken from a study of a mutant IDH1 vaccine in newly diagnosed glioma. The length of the CDR3 is 13 residues. The germline V gene has CDR1 MNHEY and CDR2 SVGAGI. The V gene lost 4 bases and the J gene lost 4 bases, with 8 bases spanning the gap. Sequenced by immunoSEQ multiplex PCR; TCRdb stores in-frame clones only, minus some. The profile shows tens of thousands of clones, 81% of them singletons. Described time point: week 23, last vaccination. Each dose delivered 300 ug of mutant IDH1 20-mer peptide subcutaneously with imiquimod.

The sequences come from PBMCs, collected from a glioma patient whose treatment included an IDH1 peptide vaccine. V is TRBV6-5 and J is TRBJ1-5; D unresolved. The receptor was derived from a man aged 40-49 years with glioma. CDR3 DNA sequence: TGTGCCAGCAGTTTGGGAACAAATCAGCCCCAGCATTTT. Its translation: CASSLGTNQPQHF.